The source of this TCR beta chain is a study of T-cell reconstitution after alpha-beta-depleted transplantation in children. This clonotype occurred many times. At one end the junction does not follow the germline gene, possibly because of a read error. It was with unique molecular identifiers that the TCRbeta library was prepared. Each CDR3 protein is one row after TCRdb ran MiXCR on the PCR reads. The data show some 280,000 distinct CDR3 sequences, 9.9% seen once. The CDR3 covers 15 residues. The clonotype originates from a human donor who donated a stem cell graft to a child with SCID. Sequenced material: PBMCs from the stem cell graft donor, taken from the stem cell graft. The chain carries TRBV12-3 or TRBV12-4 and TRBJ2-1; weak D call: TRBD1 (5 bases). The CDR3 spells CASSFRGSSYNEQFF. CDR3 nucleotide sequence: TGCGCCAGCAGCTTTAGGGGTAGCTCCTACAATGAGCAGTTCTTC.